These 3 T cell receptor beta chains originate from one sample sequenced in a study of shared clonotypes between healthy human individuals. The assay was immunoSEQ multiplex PCR, and TCRdb's table has in-frame clones only and misses some. This table has roughly 2.5 million clones, about 92% appearing once. The sequencing input was naive CD4+ T cells sorted from blood. Subset in this sample: CD45RA+ positively selected. The receptor source for this set is a man aged 18 to 30 in good health.

The chain carries TRBV6-5 and TRBJ2-3; 8 bases match TRBD2. Germline V lookup: CDR1 MNHEY, CDR2 SVGAGI. J lost 6 bases, V lost 5 bases, and 10 bases had no gene match. The CDR3 is made up of 15 amino acids. The CDR3 DNA follows: TGTGCCAGCAGTCGGGGGGGCCTGGGTTTGGATACGCAGTATTTT. Protein product: CASSRGGLGLDTQYF.

The rearrangement uses TRBV28 and TRBJ2-7; weak D call: TRBD1 (5 bases). The germline V and J ends were trimmed by 5 bases and 5 bases, with 19 bases remaining between them. Germline V lookup: CDR1 MDHEN, CDR2 SYDVKM. The CDR3 consists of 15 residues. In nucleotides, the CDR3 is TGTGCCAGCAGTAGGGCTCAGATAGGGGTAAACGAGCAGTACTTC. Its protein is CASSRAQIGVNEQYF.

The chain is built from TRBV19 and TRBJ2-5; TRBD1 agrees at 7 bases. The better agreement between TRBJ2-7 and the DNA end casts doubt on the J call. The CDR3 has 15 amino acids. CDR1 and CDR2 from the germline V gene are LNHDA and SQIVND (reference sequence). The DNA of the CDR3 is TGTGCCAGTAGTAGCCAGGACAGGCGACCCTACGAGCAGTACTTC. Protein product: CASSSQDRRPYEQYF.